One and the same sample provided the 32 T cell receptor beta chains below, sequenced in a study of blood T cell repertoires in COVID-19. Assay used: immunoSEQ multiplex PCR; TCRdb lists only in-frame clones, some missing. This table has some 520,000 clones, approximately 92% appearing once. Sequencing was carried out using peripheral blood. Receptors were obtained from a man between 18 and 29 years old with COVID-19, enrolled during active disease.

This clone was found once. Written as DNA, the CDR3 is TGTGCCAGCAGCCAAGACGAGTTAGCGGGTTCAGATACGCAGTATTTT. Translating it yields CASSQDELAGSDTQYF. The chain couples TRBV3-1 (or the pseudogene TRBV3-2) to TRBJ2-3; 7 bases align to TRBD2. The CDR3 is made up of 16 amino acids. The ends lost 0 bases at V and 4 bases at J; junction bases unmatched: 7. Germline V gene data show CDR1 as LGHDT and CDR2 as YNNKEL (reference sequence).

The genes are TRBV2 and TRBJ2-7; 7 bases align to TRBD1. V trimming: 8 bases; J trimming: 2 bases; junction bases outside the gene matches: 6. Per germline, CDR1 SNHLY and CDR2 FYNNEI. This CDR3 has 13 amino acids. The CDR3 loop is CASVIGGPYEQYF. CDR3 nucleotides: TGTGCCAGCGTTATAGGGGGCCCCTACGAGCAGTACTTC.

Here the CDR3 reads CASSEGGGGANEQFF. The CDR3 region has the DNA TGTGCCAGCAGTGAAGGCGGCGGGGGGGCGAATGAGCAGTTCTTC. The V gene is TRBV6-1, the J gene TRBJ2-1, with 9 positions matching TRBD2. CDR3 length: 15 amino acids. The germline gives CDR1 MNHNS, CDR2 SASEGT. V lost 1 base and J lost 7; bases outside the gene matches: 5.

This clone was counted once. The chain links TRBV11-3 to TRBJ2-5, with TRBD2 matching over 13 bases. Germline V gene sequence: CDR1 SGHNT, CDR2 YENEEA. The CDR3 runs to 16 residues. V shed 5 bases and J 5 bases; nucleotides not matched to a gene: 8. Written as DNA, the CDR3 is TGTGCCAGCAGCCGGGGGACTAGCGGGGCAGGGGAGACCCAGTACTTC. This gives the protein CASSRGTSGAGETQYF.

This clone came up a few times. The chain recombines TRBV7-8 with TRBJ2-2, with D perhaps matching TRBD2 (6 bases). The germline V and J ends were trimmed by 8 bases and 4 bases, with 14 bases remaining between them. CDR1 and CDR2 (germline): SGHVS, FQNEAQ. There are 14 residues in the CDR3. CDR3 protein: CASSQRARTGELFF. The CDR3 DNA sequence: TGTGCCAGCTCCCAGCGGGCTCGCACCGGGGAGCTGTTTTTT. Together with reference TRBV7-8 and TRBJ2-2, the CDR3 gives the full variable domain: GAGVSQSPRYKVAKRGQDVALRCDPISGHVSLFWYQQALGQGPEFLTYFQNEAQLDKSGLPSDRFFAERPEGSVSTLKIQRTQQEDSAVYLCASSQRARTGELFFGEGSRLTVL.

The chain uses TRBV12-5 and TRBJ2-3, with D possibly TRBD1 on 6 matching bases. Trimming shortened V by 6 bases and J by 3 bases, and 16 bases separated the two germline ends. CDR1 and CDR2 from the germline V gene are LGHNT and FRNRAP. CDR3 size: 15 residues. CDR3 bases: TGTGCTAGTGGGTCTGGAGACAGGAGTACAGATACGCAGTATTTT. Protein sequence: CASGSGDRSTDTQYF.

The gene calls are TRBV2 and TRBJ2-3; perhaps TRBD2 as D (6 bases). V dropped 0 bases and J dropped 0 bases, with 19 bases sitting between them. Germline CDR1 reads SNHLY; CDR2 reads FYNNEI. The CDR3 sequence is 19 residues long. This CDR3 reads CASSEALREAGLSTDTQYF. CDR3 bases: TGTGCCAGCAGTGAAGCGCTTCGGGAAGCGGGTCTAAGCACAGATACGCAGTATTTT. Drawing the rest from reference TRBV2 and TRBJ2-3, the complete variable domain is EPEVTQTPSHQVTQMGQEVILRCVPISNHLYFYWYRQILGQKVEFLVSFYNNEISEKSEIFDDQFSVERPDGSNFTLKIRSTKLEDSAMYFCASSEALREAGLSTDTQYFGPGTRLTVL.

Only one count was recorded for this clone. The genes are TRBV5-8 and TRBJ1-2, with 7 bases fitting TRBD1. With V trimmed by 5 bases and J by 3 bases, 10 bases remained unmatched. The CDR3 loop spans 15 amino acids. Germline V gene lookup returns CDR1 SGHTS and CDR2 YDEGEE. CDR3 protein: CASSRSDREDYGYTF. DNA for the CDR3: TGTGCCAGCAGTCGTTCAGACAGGGAGGACTATGGCTACACCTTC.

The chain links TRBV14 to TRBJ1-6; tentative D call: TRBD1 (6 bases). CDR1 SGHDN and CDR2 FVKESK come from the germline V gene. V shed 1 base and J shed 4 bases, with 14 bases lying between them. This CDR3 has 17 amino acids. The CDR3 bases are TGTGCCAGCAGCCAAGGGGGACCGGACAGTTATAATTCACCCCTCCACTTT. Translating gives CASSQGGPDSYNSPLHF.

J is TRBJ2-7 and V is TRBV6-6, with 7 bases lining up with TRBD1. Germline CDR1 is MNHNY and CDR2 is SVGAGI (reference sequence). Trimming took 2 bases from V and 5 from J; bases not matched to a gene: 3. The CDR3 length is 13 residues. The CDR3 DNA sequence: TGTGCCAGCAGTTACAGGGGGCTCGACGAGCAGTACTTC. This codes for CASSYRGLDEQYF.

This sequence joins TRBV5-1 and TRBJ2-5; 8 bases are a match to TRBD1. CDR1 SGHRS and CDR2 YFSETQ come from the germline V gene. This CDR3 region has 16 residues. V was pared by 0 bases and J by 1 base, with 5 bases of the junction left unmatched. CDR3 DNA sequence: TGCGCCAGCAGCTTGGACAGGGGGAATCTCCAAGAGACCCAGTACTTC. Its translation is CASSLDRGNLQETQYF.

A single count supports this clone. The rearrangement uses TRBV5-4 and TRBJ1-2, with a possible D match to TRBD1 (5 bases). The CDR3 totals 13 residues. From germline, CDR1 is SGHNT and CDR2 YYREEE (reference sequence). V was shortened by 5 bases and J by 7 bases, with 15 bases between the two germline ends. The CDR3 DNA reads TGTGCCAGCAGAAACGGCAGGGAGGGTGGCTACACCTTC. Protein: CASRNGREGGYTF.

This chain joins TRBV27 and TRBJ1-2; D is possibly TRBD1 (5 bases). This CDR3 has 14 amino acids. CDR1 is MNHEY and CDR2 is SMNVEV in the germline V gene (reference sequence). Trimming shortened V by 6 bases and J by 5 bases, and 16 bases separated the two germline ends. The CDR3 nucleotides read TGTGCCAGCAGCCCCGGTCGACAGCTGTATGGCTACACCTTC. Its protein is CASSPGRQLYGYTF.

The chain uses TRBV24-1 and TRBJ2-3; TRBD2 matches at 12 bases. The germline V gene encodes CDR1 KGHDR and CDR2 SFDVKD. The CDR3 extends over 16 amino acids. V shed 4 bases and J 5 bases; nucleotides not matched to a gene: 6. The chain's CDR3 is CATSDPTSGRGDTQYF. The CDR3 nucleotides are TGTGCCACCAGTGACCCGACTAGCGGGAGAGGAGATACGCAGTATTTT.

The CDR3 DNA reads TGTGCCAGCAGCTGGACAGGGGGGCCGGGAAAAGAAAAACTGTTTTTT. It specifies CASSWTGGPGKEKLFF. The chain couples TRBV7-9 to TRBJ1-4; 10 bases are a match to TRBD1. This CDR3 is built from 16 residues. Germline V gene data show CDR1 as SEHNR and CDR2 as FQNEAQ (reference sequence). Germline trimming cut 4 bases from V and 8 bases from J; bases unmatched to any gene: 10.

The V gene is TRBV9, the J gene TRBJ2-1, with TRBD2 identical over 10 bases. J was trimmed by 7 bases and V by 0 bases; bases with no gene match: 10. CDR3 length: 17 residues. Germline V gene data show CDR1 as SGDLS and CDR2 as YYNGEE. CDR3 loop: CASSVESPGTSENEQFF. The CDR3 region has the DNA TGTGCCAGCAGCGTAGAGTCCCCCGGGACTAGCGAAAATGAGCAGTTCTTC.

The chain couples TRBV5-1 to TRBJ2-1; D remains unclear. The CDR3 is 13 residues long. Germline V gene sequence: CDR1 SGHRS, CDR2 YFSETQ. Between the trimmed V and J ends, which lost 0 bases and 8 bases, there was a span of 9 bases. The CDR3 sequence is CASSLGLVDEQFF. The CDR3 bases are TGCGCCAGCAGCTTGGGGTTGGTAGATGAGCAGTTCTTC.

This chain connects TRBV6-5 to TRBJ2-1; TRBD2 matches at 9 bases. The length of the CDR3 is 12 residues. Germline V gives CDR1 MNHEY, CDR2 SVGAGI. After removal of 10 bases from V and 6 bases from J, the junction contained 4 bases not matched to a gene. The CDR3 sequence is CATSGARNEQFF. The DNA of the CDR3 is TGTGCCACTAGCGGGGCACGCAATGAGCAGTTCTTC.

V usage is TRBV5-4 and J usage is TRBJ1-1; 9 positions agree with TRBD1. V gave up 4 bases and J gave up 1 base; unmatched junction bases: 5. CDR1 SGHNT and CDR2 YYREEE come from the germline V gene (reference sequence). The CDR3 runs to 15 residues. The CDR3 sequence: CASSIQTGGNTEAFF. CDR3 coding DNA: TGTGCCAGCAGCATCCAGACAGGGGGGAACACTGAAGCTTTCTTT. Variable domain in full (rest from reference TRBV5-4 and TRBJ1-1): ETGVTQSPTHLIKTRGQQVTLRCSSQSGHNTVSWYQQALGQGPQFIFQYYREEENGRGNFPPRFSGLQFPNYSSELNVNALELDDSALYLCASSIQTGGNTEAFFGQGTRLTVV.

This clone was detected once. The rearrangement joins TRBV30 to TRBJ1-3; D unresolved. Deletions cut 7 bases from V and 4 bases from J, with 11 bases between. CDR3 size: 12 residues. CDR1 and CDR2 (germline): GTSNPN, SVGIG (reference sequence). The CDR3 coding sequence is TGTGCCTCTTTGACAAACGGAAACACCATATATTTT. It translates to CASLTNGNTIYF.

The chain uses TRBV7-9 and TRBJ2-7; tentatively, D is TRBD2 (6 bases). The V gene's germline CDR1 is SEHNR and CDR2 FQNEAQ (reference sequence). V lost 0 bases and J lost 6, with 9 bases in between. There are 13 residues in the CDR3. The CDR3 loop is CASSLASGGEQYF. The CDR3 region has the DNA TGTGCCAGCAGCTTAGCGTCCGGGGGCGAGCAGTACTTC. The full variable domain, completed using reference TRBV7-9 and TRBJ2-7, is DTGVSQNPRHKITKRGQNVTFRCDPISEHNRLYWYRQTLGQGPEFLTYFQNEAQLEKSRLLSDRFSAERPKGSFSTLEIQRTEQGDSAMYLCASSLASGGEQYFGPGTRLTVT.

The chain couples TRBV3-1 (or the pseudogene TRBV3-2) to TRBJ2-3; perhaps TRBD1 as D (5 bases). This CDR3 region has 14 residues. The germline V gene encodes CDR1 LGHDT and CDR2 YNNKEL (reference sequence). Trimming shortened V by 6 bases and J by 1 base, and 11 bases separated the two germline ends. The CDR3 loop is CASSPQGGTDTQYF. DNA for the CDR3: TGTGCCAGCAGTCCTCAGGGTGGCACAGATACGCAGTATTTT.

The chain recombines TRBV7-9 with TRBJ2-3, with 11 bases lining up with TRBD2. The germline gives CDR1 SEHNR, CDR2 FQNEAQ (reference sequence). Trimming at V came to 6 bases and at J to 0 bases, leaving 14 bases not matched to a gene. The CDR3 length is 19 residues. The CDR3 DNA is TGTGCCAGCAGTGACAATCGTCGACTAGCGGGGAGTAGCACAGATACGCAGTATTTT. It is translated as CASSDNRRLAGSSTDTQYF.

The CDR3 DNA is TGCGCCAGCAGTGAACCAGGGGTGGGCTACGAGCAGTACTTC. It codes for CASSEPGVGYEQYF. The chain employs TRBV10-2 and TRBJ2-7, with a possible D match to TRBD1 (6 bases). The CDR3 is 14 residues long. The germline gives CDR1 WSHSY, CDR2 SAAADI. V dropped 3 bases and J dropped 3 bases, with 12 bases sitting between them.

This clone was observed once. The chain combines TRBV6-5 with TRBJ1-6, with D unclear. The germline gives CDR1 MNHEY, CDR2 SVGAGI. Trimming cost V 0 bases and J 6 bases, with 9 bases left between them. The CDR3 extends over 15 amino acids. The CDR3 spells CASSYSGHFNSPLHF. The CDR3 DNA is TGTGCCAGCAGTTACTCTGGGCACTTTAATTCACCCCTCCACTTT.

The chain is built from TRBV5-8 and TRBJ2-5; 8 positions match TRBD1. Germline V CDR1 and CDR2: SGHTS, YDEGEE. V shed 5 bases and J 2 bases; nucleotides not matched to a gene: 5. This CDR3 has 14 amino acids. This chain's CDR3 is CASRRQGSQETQYF. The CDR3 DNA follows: TGTGCCAGCAGACGACAGGGGTCTCAAGAGACCCAGTACTTC.

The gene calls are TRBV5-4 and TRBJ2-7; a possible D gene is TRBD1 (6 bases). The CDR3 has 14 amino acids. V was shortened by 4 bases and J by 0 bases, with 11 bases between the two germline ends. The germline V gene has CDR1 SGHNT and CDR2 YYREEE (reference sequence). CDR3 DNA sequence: TGTGCCAGCAGCGGGACACTATCCTCCTACGAGCAGTACTTC. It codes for CASSGTLSSYEQYF.

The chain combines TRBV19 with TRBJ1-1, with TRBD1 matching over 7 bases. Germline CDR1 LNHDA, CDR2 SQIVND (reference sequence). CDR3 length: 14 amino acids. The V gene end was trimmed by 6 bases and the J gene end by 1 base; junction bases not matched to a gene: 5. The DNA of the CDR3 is TGTGCCAGTAGGTCCTGGGACAGGAACACTGAAGCTTTCTTT. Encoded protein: CASRSWDRNTEAFF. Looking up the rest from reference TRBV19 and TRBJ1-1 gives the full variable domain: DGGITQSPKYLFRKEGQNVTLSCEQNLNHDAMYWYRQDPGQGLRLIYYSQIVNDFQKGDIAEGYSVSREKKESFPLTVTSAQKNPTAFYLCASRSWDRNTEAFFGQGTRLTVV.

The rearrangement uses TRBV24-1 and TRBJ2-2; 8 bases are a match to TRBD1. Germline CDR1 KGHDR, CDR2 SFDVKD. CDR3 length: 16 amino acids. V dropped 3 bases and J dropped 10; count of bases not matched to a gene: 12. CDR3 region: CATSDNRGTGRSELFF. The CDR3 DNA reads TGTGCCACCAGTGATAATAGAGGGACAGGTCGTTCGGAGCTGTTTTTT.

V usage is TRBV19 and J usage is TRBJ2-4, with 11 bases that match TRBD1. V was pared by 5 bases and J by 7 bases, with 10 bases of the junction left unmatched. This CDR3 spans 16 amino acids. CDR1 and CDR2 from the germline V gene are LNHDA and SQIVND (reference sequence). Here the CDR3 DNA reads TGTGCCAGTAGTGAAGGGACAGGGGGACAGGGCAACATTCAGTACTTC. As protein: CASSEGTGGQGNIQYF. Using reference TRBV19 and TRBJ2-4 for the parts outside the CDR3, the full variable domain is DGGITQSPKYLFRKEGQNVTLSCEQNLNHDAMYWYRQDPGQGLRLIYYSQIVNDFQKGDIAEGYSVSREKKESFPLTVTSAQKNPTAFYLCASSEGTGGQGNIQYFGAGTRLSVL.

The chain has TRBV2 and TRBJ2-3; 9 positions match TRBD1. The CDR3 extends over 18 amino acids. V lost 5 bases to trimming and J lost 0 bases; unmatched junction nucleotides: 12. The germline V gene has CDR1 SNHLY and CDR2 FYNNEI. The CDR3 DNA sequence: TGTGCCAGCAGTAGGACAAGGGGACAGGGCCTTAGCACAGATACGCAGTATTTT. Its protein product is CASSRTRGQGLSTDTQYF.

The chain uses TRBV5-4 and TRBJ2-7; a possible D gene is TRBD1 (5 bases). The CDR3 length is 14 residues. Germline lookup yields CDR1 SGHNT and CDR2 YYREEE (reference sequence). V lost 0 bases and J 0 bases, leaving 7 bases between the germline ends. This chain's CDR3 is CASSLAQGSYEQYF. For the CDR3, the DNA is TGTGCCAGCAGCTTGGCCCAGGGCTCCTACGAGCAGTACTTC. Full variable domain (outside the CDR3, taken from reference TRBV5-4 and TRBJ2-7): ETGVTQSPTHLIKTRGQQVTLRCSSQSGHNTVSWYQQALGQGPQFIFQYYREEENGRGNFPPRFSGLQFPNYSSELNVNALELDDSALYLCASSLAQGSYEQYFGPGTRLTVT.